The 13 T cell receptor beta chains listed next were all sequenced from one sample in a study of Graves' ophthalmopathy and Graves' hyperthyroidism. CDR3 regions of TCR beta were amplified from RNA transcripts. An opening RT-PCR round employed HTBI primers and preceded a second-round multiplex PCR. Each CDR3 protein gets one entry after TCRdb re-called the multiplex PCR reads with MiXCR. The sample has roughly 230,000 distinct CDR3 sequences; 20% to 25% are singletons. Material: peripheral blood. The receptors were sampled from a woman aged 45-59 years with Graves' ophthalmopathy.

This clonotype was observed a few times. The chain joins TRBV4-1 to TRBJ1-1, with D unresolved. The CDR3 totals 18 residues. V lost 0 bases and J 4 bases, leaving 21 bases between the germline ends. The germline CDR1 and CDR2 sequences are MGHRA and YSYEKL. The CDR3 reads CASSQDADSPNLGTEAFF. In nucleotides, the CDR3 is TGCGCCAGCAGCCAAGATGCCGATAGCCCAAACCTAGGCACTGAAGCTTTCTTT.

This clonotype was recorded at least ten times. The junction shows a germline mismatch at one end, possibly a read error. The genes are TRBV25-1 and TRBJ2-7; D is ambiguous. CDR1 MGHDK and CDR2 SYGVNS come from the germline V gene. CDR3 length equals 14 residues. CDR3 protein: CASSEYGQTYVQYF. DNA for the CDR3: TGTGCCAGCAGTGAATATGGGCAGACCTACGTGCAGTACTTC.

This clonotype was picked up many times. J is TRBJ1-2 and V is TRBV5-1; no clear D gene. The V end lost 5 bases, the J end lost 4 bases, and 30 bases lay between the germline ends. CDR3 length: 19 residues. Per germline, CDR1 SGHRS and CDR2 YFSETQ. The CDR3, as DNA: TGCGCCAGCAGTTCTCGGCTTGGAGGTGGCGACTCCCTCAGCTATGGCTACACCTTC. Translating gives CASSSRLGGGDSLSYGYTF.

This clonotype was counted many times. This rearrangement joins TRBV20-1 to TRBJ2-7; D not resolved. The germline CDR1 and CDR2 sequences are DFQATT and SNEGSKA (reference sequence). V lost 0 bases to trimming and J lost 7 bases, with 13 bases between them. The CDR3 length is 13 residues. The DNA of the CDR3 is TGCAGTGCTAGAGATCTGAACTCCCAGGAGCAGTACTTC. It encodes CSARDLNSQEQYF.

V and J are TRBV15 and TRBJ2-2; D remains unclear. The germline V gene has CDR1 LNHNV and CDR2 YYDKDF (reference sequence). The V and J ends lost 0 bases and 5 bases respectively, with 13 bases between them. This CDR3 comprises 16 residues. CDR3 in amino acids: CATSRDRVGWTGELFF. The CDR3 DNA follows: TGTGCCACCAGCAGAGATCGCGTAGGGTGGACCGGGGAGCTGTTTTTT.

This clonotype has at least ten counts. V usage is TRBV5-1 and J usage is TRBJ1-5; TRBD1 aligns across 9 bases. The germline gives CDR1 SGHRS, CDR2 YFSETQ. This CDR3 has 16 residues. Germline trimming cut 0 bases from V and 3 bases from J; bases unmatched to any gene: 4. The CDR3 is CASSLDGQGTNQPQHF. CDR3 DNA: TGCGCCAGCAGCTTGGATGGACAGGGGACCAATCAGCCCCAGCATTTT.

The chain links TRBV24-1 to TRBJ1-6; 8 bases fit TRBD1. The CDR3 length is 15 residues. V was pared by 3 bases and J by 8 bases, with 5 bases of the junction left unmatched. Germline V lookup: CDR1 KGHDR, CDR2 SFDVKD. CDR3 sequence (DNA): TGTGCCACCAGTGATCCTGGGACAGGTTATTCACCCCTCCACTTT. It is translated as CATSDPGTGYSPLHF.

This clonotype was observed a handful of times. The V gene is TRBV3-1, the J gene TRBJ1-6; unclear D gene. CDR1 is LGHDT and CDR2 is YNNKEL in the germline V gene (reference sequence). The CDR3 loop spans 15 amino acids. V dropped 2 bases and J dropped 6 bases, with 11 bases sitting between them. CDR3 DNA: TGTGCCAGCAGCCAAAACGCGGGGAGTAATTCACCCCTCCACTTT. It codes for CASSQNAGSNSPLHF.

The CDR3 nucleotides read TGTGCCAGTAGTATGAGGTCAGGGGGAAGTGAAGCTTTCTTT. As protein: CASSMRSGGSEAFF. This chain uses TRBV19 with TRBJ1-1; TRBD1 matches 7 bases. The V and J ends lost 3 bases and 7 bases, in that order; junction bases with no gene match: 8. CDR3 length: 14 amino acids. CDR1 and CDR2 from the germline V gene are LNHDA and SQIVND (reference sequence).

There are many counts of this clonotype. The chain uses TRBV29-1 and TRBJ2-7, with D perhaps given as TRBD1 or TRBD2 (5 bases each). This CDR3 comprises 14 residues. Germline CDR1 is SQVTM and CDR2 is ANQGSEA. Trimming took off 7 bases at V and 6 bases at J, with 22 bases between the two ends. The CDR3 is CSAAAGTLSSEQYF. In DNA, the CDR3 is TGCAGCGCAGCAGCCGGGACCCTCTCGTCCGAGCAGTACTTC.

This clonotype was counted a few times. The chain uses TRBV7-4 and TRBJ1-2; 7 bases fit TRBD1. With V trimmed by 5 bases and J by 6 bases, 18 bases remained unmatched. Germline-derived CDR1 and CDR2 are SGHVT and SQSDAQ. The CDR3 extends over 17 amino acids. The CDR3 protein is CASSTSTSHRGSDGYTF. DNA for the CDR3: TGTGCCAGCAGCACTTCAACTTCCCACAGGGGAAGCGATGGCTACACCTTC.

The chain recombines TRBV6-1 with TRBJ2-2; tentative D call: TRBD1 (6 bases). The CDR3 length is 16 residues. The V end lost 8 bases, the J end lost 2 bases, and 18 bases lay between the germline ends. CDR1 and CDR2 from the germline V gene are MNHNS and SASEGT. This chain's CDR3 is CASGNYRELNTGELFF. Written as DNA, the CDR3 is TGTGCCAGCGGAAATTACAGGGAGCTCAACACCGGGGAGCTGTTTTTT.

This chain's CDR3 is CASTTGRGHGPQETQYF. The CDR3 nucleotides read TGTGCCAGCACTACCGGAAGGGGACACGGACCCCAAGAGACCCAGTACTTC. The V call is TRBV6-1, the J call TRBJ2-5, with TRBD1 as a possible D gene (6 bases). CDR1 is MNHNS and CDR2 is SASEGT in the germline V gene. Trimming pared 7 bases from V and 1 base from J, leaving 22 bases between. The CDR3 has 17 amino acids.